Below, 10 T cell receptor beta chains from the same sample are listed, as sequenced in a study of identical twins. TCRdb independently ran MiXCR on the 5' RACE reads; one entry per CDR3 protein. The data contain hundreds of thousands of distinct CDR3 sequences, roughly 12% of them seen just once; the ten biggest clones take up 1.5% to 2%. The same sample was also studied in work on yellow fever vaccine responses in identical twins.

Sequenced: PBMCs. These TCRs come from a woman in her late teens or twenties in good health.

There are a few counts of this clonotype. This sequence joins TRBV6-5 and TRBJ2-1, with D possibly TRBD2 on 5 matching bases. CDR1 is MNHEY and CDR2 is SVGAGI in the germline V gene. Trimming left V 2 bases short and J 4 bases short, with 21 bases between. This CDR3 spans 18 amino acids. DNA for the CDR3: TGTGCCAGCAGTTACCCACTCACGACGGGAATGGAGTACAATGAGCAGTTCTTC. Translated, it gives CASSYPLTTGMEYNEQFF.

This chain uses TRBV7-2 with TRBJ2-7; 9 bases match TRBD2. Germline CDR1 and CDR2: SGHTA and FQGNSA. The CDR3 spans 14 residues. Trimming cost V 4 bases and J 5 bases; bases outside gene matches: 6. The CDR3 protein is CASSSGLAWNEQYF. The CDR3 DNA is TGTGCCAGCAGCTCGGGACTAGCTTGGAACGAGCAGTACTTC.

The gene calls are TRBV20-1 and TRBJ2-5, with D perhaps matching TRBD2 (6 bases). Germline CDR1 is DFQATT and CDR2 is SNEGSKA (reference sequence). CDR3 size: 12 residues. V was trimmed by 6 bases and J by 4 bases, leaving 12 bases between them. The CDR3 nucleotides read TGCAGTGCCGGGTGGGGGGTAGAGACCCAGTACTTC. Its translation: CSAGWGVETQYF.

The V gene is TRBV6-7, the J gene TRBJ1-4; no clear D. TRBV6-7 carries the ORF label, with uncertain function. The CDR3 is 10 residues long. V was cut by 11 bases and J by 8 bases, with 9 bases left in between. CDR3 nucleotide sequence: TGTGCCTTCCACCTGGAAAAACTGTTTTTT. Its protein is CAFHLEKLFF.

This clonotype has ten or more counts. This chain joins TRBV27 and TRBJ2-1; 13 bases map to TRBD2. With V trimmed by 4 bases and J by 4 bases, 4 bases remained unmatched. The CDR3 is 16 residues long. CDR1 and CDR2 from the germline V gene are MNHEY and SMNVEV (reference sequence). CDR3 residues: CASSSLAGGGYNEQFF. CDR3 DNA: TGTGCCAGCAGTTCACTAGCGGGAGGGGGGTACAATGAGCAGTTCTTC.

CDR3 loop: CASRFGTSGGSGTGELFF. The DNA for the CDR3 is TGTGCCAGCAGATTTGGGACTAGCGGGGGGTCCGGGACCGGGGAGCTGTTTTTT. V gene TRBV7-8 combines with J gene TRBJ2-2, with 15 bases that match TRBD2. The CDR3 is made up of 18 amino acids. CDR1 is SGHVS, CDR2 FQNEAQ, per germline. Unmatched junction bases numbered 10, after V lost 6 bases and J lost 5 bases.

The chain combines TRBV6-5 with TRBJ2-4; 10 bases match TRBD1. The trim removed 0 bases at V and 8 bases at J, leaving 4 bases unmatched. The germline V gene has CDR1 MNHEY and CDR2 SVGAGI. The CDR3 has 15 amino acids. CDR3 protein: CASSYSGTGEHIQYF. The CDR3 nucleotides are TGTGCCAGCAGTTACTCCGGGACAGGGGAGCACATTCAGTACTTC.

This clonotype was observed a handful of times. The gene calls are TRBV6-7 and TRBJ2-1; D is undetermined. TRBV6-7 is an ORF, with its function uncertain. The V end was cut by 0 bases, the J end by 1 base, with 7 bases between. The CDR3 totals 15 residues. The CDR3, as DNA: TGTGCCAGCAGTTACTCGAAAGGGTCCTACAATGAGCAGTTCTTC. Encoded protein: CASSYSKGSYNEQFF.

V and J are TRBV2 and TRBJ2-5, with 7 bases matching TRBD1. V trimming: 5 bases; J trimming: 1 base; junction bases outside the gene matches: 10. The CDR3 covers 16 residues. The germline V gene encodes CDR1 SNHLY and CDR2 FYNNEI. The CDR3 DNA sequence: TGTGCCAGCAGTCCAGACAGGGTTTACGGCCAAGAGACCCAGTACTTC. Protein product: CASSPDRVYGQETQYF.

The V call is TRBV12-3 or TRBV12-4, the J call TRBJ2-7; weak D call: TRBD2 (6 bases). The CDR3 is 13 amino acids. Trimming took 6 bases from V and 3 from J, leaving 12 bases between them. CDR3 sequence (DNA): TGTGCCAGCAGCCTTGGACTAATCTACGAGCAGTACGTC. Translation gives CASSLGLIYEQYV.